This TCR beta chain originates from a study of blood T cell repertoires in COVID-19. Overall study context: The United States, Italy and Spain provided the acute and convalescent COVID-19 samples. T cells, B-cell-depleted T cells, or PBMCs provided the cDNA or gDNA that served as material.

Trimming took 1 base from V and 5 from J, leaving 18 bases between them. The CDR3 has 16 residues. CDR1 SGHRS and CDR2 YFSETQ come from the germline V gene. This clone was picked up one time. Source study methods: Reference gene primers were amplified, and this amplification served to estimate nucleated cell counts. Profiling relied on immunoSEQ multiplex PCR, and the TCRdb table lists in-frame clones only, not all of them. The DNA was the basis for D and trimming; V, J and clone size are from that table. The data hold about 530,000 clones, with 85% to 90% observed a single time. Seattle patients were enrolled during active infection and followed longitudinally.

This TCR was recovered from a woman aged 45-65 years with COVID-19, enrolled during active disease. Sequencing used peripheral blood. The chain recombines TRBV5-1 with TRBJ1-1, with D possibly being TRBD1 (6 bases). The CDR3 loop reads CASSLNLGVQGTEAFF. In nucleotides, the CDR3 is TGCGCCAGCAGCTTGAACTTAGGGGTCCAGGGGACTGAAGCTTTCTTT.